These T cell receptor beta chains were read from a single sample in a study of T-cell reconstitution after alpha-beta-depleted transplantation in children. TCRdb analysed the PCR reads with MiXCR anew, one entry per CDR3 protein. The sample lists about 980,000 distinct CDR3 sequences, roughly 31% seen once, with roughly 27% in the top ten. The sample was PBMCs, mostly from graft donor cells, taken 360 days after TCRalphabeta/CD19-depleted stem cell transplant. The source of these receptors is a boy under two years old who had a stem cell transplant for SCID, so the T cells may come from the graft donor. Each CDR3 is given with its conserved first and last residue. A D gene is named only where the DNA matches it firmly. The size of a clone is reported for some rows only, either as once, few or many, or as a class for expanded clones.

D,V,J,size,DNA,CDR3
-,TRBV10-3,TRBJ2-5,-,TGTGCCATCAGTGAGTCGGCAGTCTTGGAGACCCAGTACTTC,CAISESAVLETQYF
TRBD1,TRBV4-1,TRBJ1-1,-,TGCGCCAGCAGCCAAGATCTATTTGGGACAGGGTGGACTGAAGCTTTCTTT,CASSQDLFGTGWTEAFF
-,TRBV20-1,TRBJ1-5,-,TGCAGTGCGCGACAGTCGGGCAATCAGCCCCAGCATTTT,CSARQSGNQPQHF
TRBD1,TRBV12-3/TRBV12-4,TRBJ1-5,few,TGTGCCAGCAACCCCGGGACAGGGGATAATCAGCCCCAGCATTTT,CASNPGTGDNQPQHF
TRBD1,TRBV20-1,TRBJ1-6,-,TGCAGTGCTACCAGGGGGGATTCACCCCTCCACTTT,CSATRGDSPLHF
TRBD1,TRBV24-1,TRBJ2-7,-,TGTGCCACCAGCCGAACAGGGGACGTCCCCTACGAGCAGTACTTC,CATSRTGDVPYEQYF
-,TRBV7-2,TRBJ2-3,few,TGTGCCAGCAGCTTGTTTAGCGGTAGCACAGATACGCAGTATTTT,CASSLFSGSTDTQYF
-,TRBV10-3,TRBJ1-4,-,TGTGCCATCAGTGAGTCGAATTACAGGGATATGGACCTGTTTTTT,CAISESNYRDMDLFF
TRBD2,TRBV6-2/TRBV6-3,TRBJ2-7,few,TGTGCCAGCAAGGTAGCGGGGGGGGCCTACGAGCAGTACTTC,CASKVAGGAYEQYF
TRBD1,TRBV12-3/TRBV12-4,TRBJ2-7,few,TGTGCCAGCAGTCCGTGGGGGACAGGGAAAACCTACGAGCAGTACTTC,CASSPWGTGKTYEQYF
-,TRBV6-5,TRBJ1-2,-,TGTGCCAGCAGTTTATCATGGGAGGGCTACACCTTC,CASSLSWEGYTF
TRBD2,TRBV5-1,TRBJ2-1,few,TGCGCCAGCAGCCCGGGACTAAAACAGTTCTTC,CASSPGLKQFF
TRBD2,TRBV28,TRBJ2-5,few,TGTGCCAGCACCCGGGGGGGAGGAGAGACCCAGTACTTC,CASTRGGGETQYF
TRBD1,TRBV12-3/TRBV12-4,TRBJ2-7,-,TGTGCCAGCAGTTCCGACAGGGCAAGCTCCTACGAGCAGTACTTC,CASSSDRASSYEQYF
TRBD1,TRBV20-1,TRBJ2-7,-,TGCAGTGCTAGAGATCCCCGGACAGGCTACGAGCAGTACTTC,CSARDPRTGYEQYF
-,TRBV3-1,TRBJ2-1,-,TGTGCCAGCAGCAATTCAGGTTTCGGCGACCCCTACAATGAGCAGTTCTTC,CASSNSGFGDPYNEQFF
TRBD1,TRBV18,TRBJ1-1,-,TGTGCCAGCTCCCCGGGACAGAAGGGAACTGAAGCTTTCTTT,CASSPGQKGTEAFF
-,TRBV12-3/TRBV12-4,TRBJ2-7,few,TGTGCCAGCAGTTTACCCCCTCAGTACGAGCAGTACTTC,CASSLPPQYEQYF
TRBD2,TRBV11-2,TRBJ2-3,-,TGTGCCAGCAGCTTAGGGGCGGGGGGGCCCTTTAGCGGTGATACGCAGTATTTT,CASSLGAGGPFSGDTQYF
TRBD2,TRBV12-3/TRBV12-4,TRBJ2-3,-,TGTGCCAGCGGGACTACAGGCACAGATACGCAGTATTTT,CASGTTGTDTQYF